Listed below are T cell receptor beta chains from one sample, sequenced in a study of CD4 T cells in relation to SARS-CoV-2 and coronaviruses. Data came from immunoSEQ multiplex PCR; TCRdb stores just in-frame clones and leaves some out. The sample lists 9,000 to 13,000 clones, 85% to 90% occurring once. The sample consisted of naive CD4+ T cells from PBMCs. The receptors here all came from an adult with COVID-19. Both conserved end residues are trimmed from each CDR3. Fields, in order: V gene, J gene, CDR3 length, D gene, CDR3 protein. The D gene is left open where the match is weak.

V gene: TRBV10-1; J gene: TRBJ2-2; CDR3 length: 14; D gene: NA; CDR3 protein: ASILGGVVNTGELF
V gene: TRBV11-2; J gene: TRBJ2-7; CDR3 length: 11; D gene: NA; CDR3 protein: ASRRPSGYEQY
V gene: TRBV18; J gene: TRBJ2-2; CDR3 length: 12; D gene: NA; CDR3 protein: ASSLGARTGELF
V gene: TRBV6-5; J gene: TRBJ1-1; CDR3 length: 14; D gene: TRBD1; CDR3 protein: ASSYLTGRSNTEAF
V gene: TRBV11-2; J gene: TRBJ2-2; CDR3 length: 13; D gene: TRBD2; CDR3 protein: ASSLSGSNTGELF
V gene: TRBV13; J gene: TRBJ2-3; CDR3 length: 15; D gene: TRBD1; CDR3 protein: ASSRRTGGAGQDTQY
V gene: TRBV5-4; J gene: TRBJ2-7; CDR3 length: 13; D gene: TRBD1; CDR3 protein: ASSATGQGRYEQY
V gene: TRBV5-1; J gene: TRBJ2-7; CDR3 length: 11; D gene: TRBD1; CDR3 protein: ASTRTGGYEQY
V gene: TRBV16; J gene: TRBJ2-6; CDR3 length: 14; D gene: NA; CDR3 protein: ASSQSRNSGANVLT
V gene: TRBV9; J gene: TRBJ1-6; CDR3 length: 12; D gene: TRBD1; CDR3 protein: ASSETGANSPLH
V gene: TRBV7-2; J gene: TRBJ2-3; CDR3 length: 14; D gene: TRBD2; CDR3 protein: ASSLFGGGSPDTQY
V gene: TRBV5-4; J gene: TRBJ2-1; CDR3 length: 14; D gene: TRBD1; CDR3 protein: ASSLVGTGKYNEQF
V gene: TRBV5-4; J gene: TRBJ2-7; CDR3 length: 13; D gene: TRBD2; CDR3 protein: ASSILAGGSYEQY
V gene: TRBV5-5; J gene: TRBJ1-1; CDR3 length: 14; D gene: NA; CDR3 protein: ASSLAGAPLRTEAF
V gene: TRBV7-9; J gene: TRBJ1-1; CDR3 length: 11; D gene: NA; CDR3 protein: ASSSSSAAEAF
V gene: TRBV5-1; J gene: TRBJ1-4; CDR3 length: 11; D gene: NA; CDR3 protein: ASTRGLGEKLF
V gene: TRBV5-1; J gene: TRBJ2-7; CDR3 length: 13; D gene: TRBD1; CDR3 protein: ASSFIPGTENEQY
V gene: TRBV2; J gene: TRBJ1-5; CDR3 length: 12; D gene: TRBD1; CDR3 protein: ATQGAASNQPQH
V gene: TRBV10-1; J gene: TRBJ1-5; CDR3 length: 14; D gene: NA; CDR3 protein: ASTNGGRDSNQPQH
V gene: TRBV2; J gene: TRBJ2-5; CDR3 length: 11; D gene: NA; CDR3 protein: ASSAYTEETQY
V gene: TRBV5-1; J gene: TRBJ2-3; CDR3 length: 11; D gene: TRBD1; CDR3 protein: ATGQGASDTQY
V gene: TRBV28; J gene: TRBJ2-3; CDR3 length: 13; D gene: TRBD2; CDR3 protein: ASRTGTSGADTQY
V gene: TRBV3-1/TRBV3-2; J gene: TRBJ1-1; CDR3 length: 18; D gene: NA; CDR3 protein: ASSQVSRPGVVAGNTEAF
V gene: TRBV20-1; J gene: TRBJ2-7; CDR3 length: 10; D gene: NA; CDR3 protein: SASIRGDEQY
V gene: TRBV5-1; J gene: TRBJ2-3; CDR3 length: 14; D gene: TRBD2; CDR3 protein: ASRPRTSGDTDTQY
V gene: TRBV18; J gene: TRBJ1-2; CDR3 length: 13; D gene: TRBD1; CDR3 protein: ASSPVRDSNYGYT
V gene: TRBV12-3/TRBV12-4; J gene: TRBJ2-1; CDR3 length: 9; D gene: NA; CDR3 protein: ASSFLAEQF
V gene: TRBV29-1; J gene: TRBJ1-3; CDR3 length: 12; D gene: TRBD1; CDR3 protein: SGAGTASGNTIY
V gene: TRBV15; J gene: TRBJ2-6; CDR3 length: 13; D gene: NA; CDR3 protein: ATSVGTSGANVLT